These T cell receptor beta chains were read from a single sample in a study of human T cells and chemical hapten exposure. MiXCR was run by TCRdb on the RACE reads, yielding one entry per CDR3 protein. The sample lists nearly 80,000 distinct CDR3 sequences, over 9% occurring once. Material: whole blood, obtained in connection with sensitization to the hapten diphenylcyclopropenone (DPC). These receptors were taken from a woman aged 50 to 65 with alopecia areata. Some clones in this sample may be carry-over from other donors' samples. Both conserved end residues are part of each CDR3. A D gene is named only where the DNA matches it firmly. For some rows the clone size is stated as once, few or many, or as a class when expanded; others skip it.

d_call	v_call	clone_size	j_call	cdr3_nt	cdr3_aa
NA	TRBV7-6	few	TRBJ2-1	TGTGCCAGCAGCTTAACCCAAAGCGGTGTTAACAATGAGCAGTTCTTC	CASSLTQSGVNNEQFF
NA	TRBV27	many	TRBJ1-1	TGTGCCAGCAGTTTCGGCAGAGTTTCTGAGGAAGCTTTCTTT	CASSFGRVSEEAFF
NA	TRBV12-3/TRBV12-4	NA	TRBJ2-3	TGTGCCAGCAGTTTAGCGGGAAGTGCTAGCAGTTTCACAGATACGCAGTATTTT	CASSLAGSASSFTDTQYF
TRBD2	TRBV29-1	NA	TRBJ2-1	TGCAGCGTTGAGACTAGCGGGAAATTACGTGAGCAGTTCTTC	CSVETSGKLREQFF
NA	TRBV14	few	TRBJ2-1	TGTGCCAGCAGCCGGAAGGACTGGGCATCCTACAATGAGCAGTTCTTC	CASSRKDWASYNEQFF
TRBD1	TRBV3-1	many	TRBJ1-5	TGTGCCAGCAGCCAAGCCGGGACAGGGGACCTTCTTCATTTT	CASSQAGTGDLLHF
NA	TRBV2	few	TRBJ2-7	TGTGCCAGCACCAATAGCTACGAGCAGTACTTC	CASTNSYEQYF
NA	TRBV21-1	few	TRBJ2-3	TGTGCCGGCTTGGGGCCAAGGTGGAGCACAGATACGCAGTATTTT	CAGLGPRWSTDTQYF
NA	TRBV7-3	NA	TRBJ2-5	TGTGCCAGCAGCTTGGGGACGGCTCTGGGGGAGACCCAGTACTTC	CASSLGTALGETQYF
NA	TRBV10-1	many	TRBJ1-1	TGCGCCAGCAGTCCATTAACTGAAGCTTTCTTT	CASSPLTEAFF
NA	TRBV7-3	NA	TRBJ2-2	TGTGCCAGCACCGACCGGGAGCTGTTTTTT	CASTDRELFF
TRBD1	TRBV29-1	NA	TRBJ2-7	TGCAGCGTTGTGAGAACAGGGGGCGAGCAGTACTTC	CSVVRTGGEQYF
TRBD2	TRBV29-1	few	TRBJ2-1	TGCAGCGTTTTCGGGACTAGCGATTACAATGAGCAGTTCTTC	CSVFGTSDYNEQFF
NA	TRBV18	few	TRBJ2-6	TGTGCCAGCTCACCGCTCTCGGGGGGCCCTTCTGATGGGGCCAACGTCCTGACTTTC	CASSPLSGGPSDGANVLTF
NA	TRBV21-1	NA	TRBJ1-5	TGTGCCAGCAGCAAAACGGGGTATAGCAATCAGCCCCAGCATTTT	CASSKTGYSNQPQHF
NA	TRBV7-9	many	TRBJ1-1	TGTGCCAGCAGCTTAGCGGGCAGTTGGGCTTTCTTT	CASSLAGSWAFF
TRBD2	TRBV7-3	NA	TRBJ2-1	TGTGCCAGCAGCGAAGGAGCGGGAGGGCCGGTCGAGCAGTTCTTC	CASSEGAGGPVEQFF
TRBD1	TRBV7-3	NA	TRBJ2-6	TGTGCCAGCAGCCAAACCGGGACAGGACGCTCTGGGGCCAACGTCCTGACTTTC	CASSQTGTGRSGANVLTF
NA	TRBV28	few	TRBJ2-5	TGTGCCAGCAGAAGCGGGTTGGAGACCCAGTACTTC	CASRSGLETQYF
TRBD1	TRBV12-3/TRBV12-4	few	TRBJ1-2	TGTGCCAGCAGTTTAAGGACAGGGGGCGTCTATGGCTACACCTTC	CASSLRTGGVYGYTF
NA	TRBV5-1	NA	TRBJ2-5	TGCGCCAGCAGCTTGGTCGCAGGGTCAGAGACCCAGTACTTC	CASSLVAGSETQYF
TRBD2	TRBV10-1	few	TRBJ2-2	TGCGCCAGCAGTGCGGCTAGCGGGAAGGGGACCGGGGAGCTGTTTTTT	CASSAASGKGTGELFF
TRBD1	TRBV6-5	NA	TRBJ1-5	TGTGCCAGCAGCGAACAGGGGTCCTACAATCAGCCCCAGCATTTT	CASSEQGSYNQPQHF
TRBD1	TRBV9	many	TRBJ1-1	TGTGCCAGCAGCCCCGCCGGGACAGGGTTCACTGAAGCTTTCTTT	CASSPAGTGFTEAFF
NA	TRBV6-1	many	TRBJ1-6	TGTGCCAGCGTGGAGACAGATAATTCACCCCTCCACTTT	CASVETDNSPLHF
NA	TRBV7-9	many	TRBJ1-1	TGTGCCAGCAGCTTTGAACAGCCTAACACTGAAGCTTTCTTT	CASSFEQPNTEAFF
NA	TRBV7-9	few	TRBJ1-5	TGTGCCAGCAGCTTAGTTGATCAGCCCCAGCATTTT	CASSLVDQPQHF
NA	TRBV29-1	NA	TRBJ2-6	TGCAGCGGCCTCTCTGGGGCCAACGTCCTGACTTTC	CSGLSGANVLTF
NA	TRBV10-3	NA	TRBJ1-1	TGTGCCATCAGTGACCCCCGGGACGGCAACACTGAAGCTTTCTTT	CAISDPRDGNTEAFF
NA	TRBV10-3	NA	TRBJ1-1	TGTGCCATCAGTGAAGGGGGTGGGACTGAAGCTTTCTTT	CAISEGGGTEAFF
TRBD2	TRBV2	many	TRBJ2-1	TGTGCCAGCACCCAAGGGACTAGAGTGTCCTTC	CASTQGTRVSF
NA	TRBV6-2/TRBV6-3	few	TRBJ1-5	TGTGCCAGCAGTCAACTTCGGCCGGATCCTAATCAGCCCCAGCATTTT	CASSQLRPDPNQPQHF
NA	TRBV7-9	NA	TRBJ2-3	TGTGCCAGCAGCCTGGACAGTAGCACAGATACGCAGTATTTT	CASSLDSSTDTQYF
NA	TRBV6-2/TRBV6-3	NA	TRBJ2-1	TGTGCCGGCAGTTCCCGGGGCAGCTCCTACAATGAGCAGTTCTTC	CAGSSRGSSYNEQFF
TRBD1	TRBV29-1	many	TRBJ2-3	TGCAGCGGTGCACCGGGACAGGGGCTAGATACGCAGTATTTT	CSGAPGQGLDTQYF
NA	TRBV11-2	few	TRBJ2-2	TGTGCCAGCAGCTCGGGGTCCGGGGAGCTGTTTTTT	CASSSGSGELFF
TRBD2	TRBV12-3/TRBV12-4	many	TRBJ2-2	TGTGCCAGCTCTCAGGTGGGAGGGCCGAACACCGGGGAGCTGTTTTTT	CASSQVGGPNTGELFF
TRBD1	TRBV3-1	few	TRBJ1-1	TGTGCCAGCAGCCCAGGGGGGGGAGCGAACACTGAAGCTTTCTTT	CASSPGGGANTEAFF
NA	TRBV5-1	NA	TRBJ2-5	TGCGCCAGCAGCTTTGGACAGTTCCAAGAGACCCAGTACTTC	CASSFGQFQETQYF
NA	TRBV18	NA	TRBJ2-5	TGTGCCAGCTCACCACTCTTAGGACAGCAAGAGACCCAGTACTTC	CASSPLLGQQETQYF
NA	TRBV28	NA	TRBJ2-7	TGTGCCAGCACCAGCTCCTACGAGCAGTACTTC	CASTSSYEQYF
TRBD1	TRBV2	few	TRBJ1-1	TGTGCCAGCAGTAGCGGGACAGGGGCTCTTTTGGACACTGAAGCTTTCTTT	CASSSGTGALLDTEAFF
NA	TRBV18	many	TRBJ1-6	TGTGCCAGCTCACCACAGGGTGTCGCAGGGAATTCACCCCTCCACTTT	CASSPQGVAGNSPLHF
TRBD2	TRBV5-4	NA	TRBJ2-2	TGTGCCAGCAGTTTGAGCGGGAGTCGGTACACCGGGGAGCTGTTTTTT	CASSLSGSRYTGELFF
TRBD1	TRBV5-1	NA	TRBJ1-5	TGCGCCAGCAGCCCGACAGGGGAGAACAATCAGCCCCAGCATTTT	CASSPTGENNQPQHF
NA	TRBV19	NA	TRBJ2-4	TGTGCCAGTAGTACCGGAGGCCCCGGGGTAAACATTCAGTACTTC	CASSTGGPGVNIQYF
NA	TRBV25-1	NA	TRBJ1-1	TGTGCCAGCAGTGAATCCCGGGGGAATCCTGAAGCTTTCTTT	CASSESRGNPEAFF
NA	TRBV21-1	many	TRBJ2-7	TGTGCCAGCAGCACCCGACTAGCGAACCCCTACGAGCAGTACTTC	CASSTRLANPYEQYF
NA	TRBV11-3	few	TRBJ2-1	TGTGCCAGCAGCTTGCGGGGAGGTAACAATGAGCAGTTCTTC	CASSLRGGNNEQFF
TRBD2	TRBV11-2	NA	TRBJ2-1	TGTGCCAGCAGCTTTACTAGCGGGAGCTCCTACAATGAGCAGTTCTTC	CASSFTSGSSYNEQFF
NA	TRBV18	NA	TRBJ1-6	TGTGCCAGCTCACCCCGAGGTATTGATAATTCACCCCTCCACTTT	CASSPRGIDNSPLHF
NA	TRBV3-1	NA	TRBJ1-6	TGTGCCAGCAGCCAAGCAGGGGTCAAGGGTTCACCCCTCCACTTT	CASSQAGVKGSPLHF
NA	TRBV29-1	NA	TRBJ2-5	TGCAGCGTCCGGCGCCAGGGGGAGACCCAGTACTTC	CSVRRQGETQYF
NA	TRBV20-1	many	TRBJ1-6	TGCAGTGCTAGAGATCGCCAGAGCTCCTATAATTCACCCCTCCACTTT	CSARDRQSSYNSPLHF
NA	TRBV7-2	few	TRBJ2-7	TGTGCCAGCAGCTTAGATGCCTCGGGCTACGAGCAGTACTTC	CASSLDASGYEQYF
NA	TRBV5-1	medium-sized	TRBJ2-3	TGCGCCAGCAGCCCAGGCACTTCTAGCACAGATACGCAGTATTTT	CASSPGTSSTDTQYF
NA	TRBV7-6	many	TRBJ1-2	TGTGCCAGCAGCTCCTCCGGCGGTTCTAACTATGGCTACACCTTC	CASSSSGGSNYGYTF
NA	TRBV18	few	TRBJ2-7	TGTGCCAGCTCACCTAGACAGGTTGACTACGAGCAGTACTTC	CASSPRQVDYEQYF
NA	TRBV18	many	TRBJ1-2	TGTGCCAGCTCAATAGGACTTGAGGACTATGGCTACACCTTC	CASSIGLEDYGYTF
NA	TRBV7-9	many	TRBJ2-1	TGTGCCAGCAGTCCGGGTGCCTCCTACAATGAGCAGTTCTTC	CASSPGASYNEQFF